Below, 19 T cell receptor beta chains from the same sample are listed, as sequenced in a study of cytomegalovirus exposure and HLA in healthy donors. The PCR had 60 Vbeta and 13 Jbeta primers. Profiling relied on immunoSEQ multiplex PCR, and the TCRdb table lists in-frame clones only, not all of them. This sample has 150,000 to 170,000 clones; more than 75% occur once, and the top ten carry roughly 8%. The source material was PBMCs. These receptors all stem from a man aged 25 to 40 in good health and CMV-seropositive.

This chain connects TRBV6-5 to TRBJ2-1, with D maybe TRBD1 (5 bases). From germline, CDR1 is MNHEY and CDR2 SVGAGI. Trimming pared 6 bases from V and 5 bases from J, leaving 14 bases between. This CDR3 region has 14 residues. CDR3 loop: CASSSSDRNNEQFF. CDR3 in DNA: TGTGCCAGCAGCTCTTCAGACAGAAACAATGAGCAGTTCTTC.

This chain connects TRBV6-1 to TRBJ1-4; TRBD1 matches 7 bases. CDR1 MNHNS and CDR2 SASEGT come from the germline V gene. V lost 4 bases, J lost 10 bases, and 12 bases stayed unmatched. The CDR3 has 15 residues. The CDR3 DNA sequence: TGTGCCAGCAGTGGTTCGACAGGGATAGTCCGAAAACTGTTTTTT. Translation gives CASSGSTGIVRKLFF.

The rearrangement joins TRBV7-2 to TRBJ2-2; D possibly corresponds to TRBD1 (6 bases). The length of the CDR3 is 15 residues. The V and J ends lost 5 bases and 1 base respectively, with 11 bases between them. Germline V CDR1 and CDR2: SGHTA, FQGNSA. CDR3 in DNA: TGTGCCAGCAGCCGAGCCAGGGGGAACACCGGGGAGCTGTTTTTT. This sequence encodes CASSRARGNTGELFF.

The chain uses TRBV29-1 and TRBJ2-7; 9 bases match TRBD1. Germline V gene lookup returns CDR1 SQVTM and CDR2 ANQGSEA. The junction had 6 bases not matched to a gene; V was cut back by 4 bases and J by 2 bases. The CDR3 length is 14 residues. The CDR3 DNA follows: TGCAGCGTTGTGGGACAGGGTGGAACCTACGAGCAGTACTTC. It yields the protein CSVVGQGGTYEQYF.

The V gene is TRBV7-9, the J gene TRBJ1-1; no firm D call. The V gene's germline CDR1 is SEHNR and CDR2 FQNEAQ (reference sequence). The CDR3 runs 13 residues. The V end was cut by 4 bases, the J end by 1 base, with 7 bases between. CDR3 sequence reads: CASSSQWNTEAFF. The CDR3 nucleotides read TGTGCCAGCAGCTCACAGTGGAACACTGAAGCTTTCTTT.

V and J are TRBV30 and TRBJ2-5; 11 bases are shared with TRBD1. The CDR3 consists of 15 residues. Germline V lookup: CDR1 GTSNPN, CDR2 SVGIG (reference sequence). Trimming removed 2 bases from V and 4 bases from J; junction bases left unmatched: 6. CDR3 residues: CAWSKGQGERETQYF. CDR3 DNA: TGTGCCTGGAGTAAGGGACAGGGGGAGAGAGAGACCCAGTACTTC.

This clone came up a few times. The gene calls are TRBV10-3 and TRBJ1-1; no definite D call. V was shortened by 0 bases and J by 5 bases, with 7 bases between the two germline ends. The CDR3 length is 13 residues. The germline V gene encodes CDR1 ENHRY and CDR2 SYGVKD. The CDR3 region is CAISESERTEAFF. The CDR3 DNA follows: TGTGCCATCAGTGAGTCCGAACGGACTGAAGCTTTCTTT.

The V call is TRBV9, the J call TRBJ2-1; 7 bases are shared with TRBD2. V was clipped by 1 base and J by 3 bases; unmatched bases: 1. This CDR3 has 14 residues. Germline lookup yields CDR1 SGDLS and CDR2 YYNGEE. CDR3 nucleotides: TGTGCCAGCAGCGTACGCGGGGGCTACAATGAGCAGTTCTTC. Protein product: CASSVRGGYNEQFF. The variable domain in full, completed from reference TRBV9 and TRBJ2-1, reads DSGVTQTPKHLITATGQRVTLRCSPRSGDLSVYWYQQSLDQGLQFLIQYYNGEERAKGNILERFSAQQFPDLHSELNLSSLELGDSALYFCASSVRGGYNEQFFGPGTRLTVL.

The CDR3 coding sequence is TGTGCCAGCAGCCCACCCGGGGGGGCCTACAATGAGCAGTTCTTC. Its protein is CASSPPGGAYNEQFF. The chain has TRBV2 and TRBJ2-1; 8 bases line up with TRBD2. There are 15 residues in the CDR3. V shed 6 bases, J shed 2 bases, and the junction held 6 bases outside the gene matches. The germline CDR1 and CDR2 sequences are SNHLY and FYNNEI.

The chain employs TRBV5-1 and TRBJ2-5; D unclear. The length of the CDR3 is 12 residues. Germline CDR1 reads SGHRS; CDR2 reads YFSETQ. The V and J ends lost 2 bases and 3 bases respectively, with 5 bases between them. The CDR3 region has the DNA TGCGCCAGCAGCTTACGGGAAGAGACCCAGTACTTC. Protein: CASSLREETQYF.

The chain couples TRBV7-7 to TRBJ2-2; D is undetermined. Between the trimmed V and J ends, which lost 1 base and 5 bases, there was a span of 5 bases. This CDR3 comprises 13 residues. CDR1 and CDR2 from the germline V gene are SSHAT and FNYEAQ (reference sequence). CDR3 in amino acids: CASSLEQTGELFF. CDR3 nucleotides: TGTGCCAGCAGCTTAGAGCAAACCGGGGAGCTGTTTTTT.

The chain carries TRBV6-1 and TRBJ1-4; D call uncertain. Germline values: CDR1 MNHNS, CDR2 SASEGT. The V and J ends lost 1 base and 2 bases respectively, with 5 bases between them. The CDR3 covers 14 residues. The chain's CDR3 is CASSEGATNEKLFF. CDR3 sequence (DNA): TGTGCCAGCAGTGAAGGAGCTACTAATGAAAAACTGTTTTTT.

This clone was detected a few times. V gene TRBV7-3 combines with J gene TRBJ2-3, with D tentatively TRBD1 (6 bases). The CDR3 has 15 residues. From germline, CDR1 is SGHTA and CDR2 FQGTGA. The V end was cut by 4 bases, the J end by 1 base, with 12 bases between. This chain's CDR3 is CASSSSGQRTDTQYF. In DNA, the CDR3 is TGTGCCAGCAGCTCCTCAGGACAGCGCACAGATACGCAGTATTTT. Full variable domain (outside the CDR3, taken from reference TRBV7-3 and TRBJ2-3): GAGVSQTPSNKVTEKGKYVELRCDPISGHTALYWYRQSLGQGPEFLIYFQGTGAADDSGLPNDRFFAVRPEGSVSTLKIQRTERGDSAVYLCASSSSGQRTDTQYFGPGTRLTVL.

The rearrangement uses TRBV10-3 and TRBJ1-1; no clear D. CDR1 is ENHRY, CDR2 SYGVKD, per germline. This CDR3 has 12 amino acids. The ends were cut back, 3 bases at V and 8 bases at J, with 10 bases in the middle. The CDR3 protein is CAISDSDMEAFF. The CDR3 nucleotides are TGTGCCATCAGTGACTCAGACATGGAAGCTTTCTTT.

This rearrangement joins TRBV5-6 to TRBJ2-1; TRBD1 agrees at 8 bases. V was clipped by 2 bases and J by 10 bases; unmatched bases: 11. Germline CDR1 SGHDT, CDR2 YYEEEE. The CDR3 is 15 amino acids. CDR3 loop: CASSFRTGLSIEQFF. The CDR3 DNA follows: TGTGCCAGCAGCTTTAGGACAGGGCTTTCGATCGAGCAGTTCTTC.

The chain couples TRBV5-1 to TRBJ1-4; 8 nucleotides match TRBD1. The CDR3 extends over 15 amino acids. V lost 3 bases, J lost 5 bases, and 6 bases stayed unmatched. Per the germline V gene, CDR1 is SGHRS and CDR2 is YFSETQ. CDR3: CASSSMGQANEKLFF. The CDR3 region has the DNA TGCGCCAGCAGCTCGATGGGACAGGCCAATGAAAAACTGTTTTTT.

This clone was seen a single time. This CDR3 reads CASSLAGVKNEQFF. CDR3 DNA: TGTGCCAGCAGCTTGGCGGGGGTAAAGAATGAGCAGTTCTTC. The chain is built from TRBV5-4 and TRBJ2-1; D might be TRBD2 (6 bases). Germline-derived CDR1 and CDR2 are SGHNT and YYREEE (reference sequence). CDR3 size: 14 residues. The V and J ends lost 0 bases and 7 bases respectively, with 11 bases between them. Based on the CDR3 plus reference TRBV5-4 and TRBJ2-1, the full variable domain is ETGVTQSPTHLIKTRGQQVTLRCSSQSGHNTVSWYQQALGQGPQFIFQYYREEENGRGNFPPRFSGLQFPNYSSELNVNALELDDSALYLCASSLAGVKNEQFFGPGTRLTVL.

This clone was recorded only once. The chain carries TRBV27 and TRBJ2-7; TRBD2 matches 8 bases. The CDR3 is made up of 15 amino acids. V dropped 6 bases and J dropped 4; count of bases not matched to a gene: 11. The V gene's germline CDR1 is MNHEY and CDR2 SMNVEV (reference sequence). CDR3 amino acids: CASSLRGGGLYEQYF. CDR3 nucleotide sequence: TGTGCCAGCAGCCTCAGGGGCGGGGGGTTGTACGAGCAGTACTTC.

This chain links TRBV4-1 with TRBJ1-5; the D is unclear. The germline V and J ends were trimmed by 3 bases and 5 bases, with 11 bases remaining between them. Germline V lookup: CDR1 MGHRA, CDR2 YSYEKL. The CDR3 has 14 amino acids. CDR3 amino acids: CASSHPTGDQPQHF. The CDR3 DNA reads TGCGCCAGCAGCCATCCGACCGGGGATCAGCCCCAGCATTTT.